A selection of T cell receptor beta chains follows, all from one sample in a study of blood T cells in healthy people across ages. MiXCR was run by TCRdb on the 5' RACE reads, yielding one entry per CDR3 protein. Of more than 600,000 distinct CDR3 sequences listed, more than 20% are singletons. This same sample was also taken into another study, of T cells of mothers and their children.

Sample: blood. These receptors all come from a boy aged 5-17 years in good health. The conserved cysteine and the conserved F or W are not part of the CDR3 here.

TRBV4-1	TRBJ2-5	ASSQVLPAETQY
TRBV29-1	TRBJ2-3	SVEGLDGQNTQY
TRBV18	TRBJ1-5	ASSPEQNQPQH
TRBV7-9	TRBJ2-2	ASSARQAPGTGELF
TRBV20-1	TRBJ1-1	SARFHGIFEAF
TRBV3-1	TRBJ2-7	ASSRRVAGLYEQY
TRBV25-1	-	ASSVSFYEQY
TRBV7-3	TRBJ2-1	ASSVRTGALSHEQF
TRBV28	TRBJ2-7	ASSLERELYEQY
TRBV15	TRBJ2-1	ATSIGLAGVYEQF
TRBV6-1	TRBJ2-1	ASSDSQWSNEQF
TRBV7-8	TRBJ1-1	ASRRNTEVGTEAF
TRBV4-2	TRBJ2-1	ASSQEWSSGPPL
TRBV7-3	TRBJ1-1	ASSLSWGTEAF
TRBV5-1	TRBJ1-1	ASSFERNTEAF
TRBV2	-	ASSEGLGTATDEQY
TRBV12-3/TRBV12-4	TRBJ2-4	TSSLRDRGNIQY
TRBV29-1	TRBJ1-1	SARRTAKNTEAF
TRBV5-1	TRBJ1-2	ASSDTRDRATNYGYT
TRBV10-3	TRBJ2-5	AISGRTGGNSQETQY
TRBV11-2	TRBJ1-2	ASSSRTLDGYT
TRBV7-8	TRBJ2-5	ASSLAGGRRETQY
TRBV6-5	TRBJ1-2	ASSYSDPNYGYT
TRBV2	TRBJ1-4	ASSEGSFNEKLF
TRBV15	TRBJ2-1	ATSSIDSYNEQF
TRBV7-2	TRBJ1-3	ASSLAGIHTIY
TRBV20-1	TRBJ2-5	SATPSSGRAGETQY
TRBV27	TRBJ1-5	ASSLSTGLNGQPQH
TRBV25-1	TRBJ1-4	ASSDRGEKLF
TRBV7-2	TRBJ2-5	ASSPPNGQETQY
TRBV29-1	TRBJ2-7	SVLGSRTYEQY
TRBV2	TRBJ2-5	ASVLDRVQETQY
TRBV3-1	-	ASSQVESEQF
TRBV12-3/TRBV12-4	TRBJ2-5	ASSRQGLDQETQY
TRBV10-2	TRBJ2-1	ASSAEGGTSLGNEQF